Below are 2 T cell receptor beta chains sequenced from a single sample in a study of blood T cell repertoires in COVID-19. Using immunoSEQ multiplex PCR, the repertoire was profiled, and TCRdb retains in-frame clones only, with some absent. Of approximately 400,000 clones listed, 80% to 95% are singletons. Sequenced material: PBMCs or T cells enriched from blood (not recorded which). These receptors all come from a middle-aged woman who had been exposed to COVID-19.

The rearrangement links TRBV4-3 to TRBJ2-7; 9 positions agree with TRBD1. With V trimmed by 2 bases and J by 3 bases, 5 bases remained unmatched. This CDR3 region has 15 residues. CDR1 is LGHNA and CDR2 is YSLEER in the germline V gene. This CDR3 is CASSQRTGVIYEQYF. The CDR3, as DNA: TGCGCCAGCAGCCAAAGGACAGGGGTAATCTACGAGCAGTACTTC.

The V and J genes are TRBV5-6 and TRBJ1-2, with D possibly being TRBD1 (5 bases). The CDR3 runs to 16 residues. The germline V gene has CDR1 SGHDT and CDR2 YYEEEE. With 3 bases removed from V and 6 bases from J, the gap between germline ends came to 21 bases. In DNA form, the CDR3 reads TGTGCCAGCAGCTACGGAGCAGGGCGGATGGGTGATGGCTACACCTTC. This codes for CASSYGAGRMGDGYTF.